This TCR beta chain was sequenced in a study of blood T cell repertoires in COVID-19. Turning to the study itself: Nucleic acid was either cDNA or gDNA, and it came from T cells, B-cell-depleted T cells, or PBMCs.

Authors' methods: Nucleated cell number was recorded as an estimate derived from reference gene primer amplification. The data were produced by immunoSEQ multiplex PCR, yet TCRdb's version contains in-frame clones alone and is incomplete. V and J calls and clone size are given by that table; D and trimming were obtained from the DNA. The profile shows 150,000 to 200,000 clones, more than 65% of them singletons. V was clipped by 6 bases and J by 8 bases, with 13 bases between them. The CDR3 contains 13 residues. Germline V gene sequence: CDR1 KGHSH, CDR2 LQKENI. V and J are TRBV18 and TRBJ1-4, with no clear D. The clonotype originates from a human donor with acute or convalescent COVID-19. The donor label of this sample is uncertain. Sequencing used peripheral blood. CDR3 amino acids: CASSPESEEKLFF. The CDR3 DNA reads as TGTGCCAGCTCCCCCGAAAGCGAAGAAAAACTGTTTTTT.